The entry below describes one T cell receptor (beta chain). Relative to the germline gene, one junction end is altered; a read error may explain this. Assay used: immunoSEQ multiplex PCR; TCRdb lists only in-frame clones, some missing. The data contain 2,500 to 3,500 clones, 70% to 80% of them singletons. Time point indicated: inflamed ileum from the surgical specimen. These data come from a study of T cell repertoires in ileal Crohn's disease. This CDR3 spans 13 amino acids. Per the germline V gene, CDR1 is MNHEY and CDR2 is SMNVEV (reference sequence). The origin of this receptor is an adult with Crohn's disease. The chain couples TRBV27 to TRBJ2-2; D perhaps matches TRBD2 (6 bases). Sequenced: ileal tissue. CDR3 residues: CASSITKGTGRVF. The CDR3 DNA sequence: TGTGCCAGCAGTATCACGAAGGGGACTGGTCGGGTTTTT.